A selection of T cell receptor beta chains follows, all from one sample in a study of T-cell memory formation after mild COVID-19. Via MiXCR, TCRdb re-called the 5' RACE reads, giving one row per CDR3 protein. The data contain a few hundred thousand distinct CDR3 sequences, 28% of them singletons. The sample comprised PBMCs or a T cell subset sorted from them (not recorded which). The receptors were gathered from an adult woman who had mild COVID-19 (a few samples of this study predate the infection). Cell type and time point are not known. CDR3s include the opening cysteine and the closing phenylalanine or tryptophan. D genes are given only for firm matches. Where a row states a size, it is once, few, many or the class of an expanded clone; other rows omit it.

d_call clone_size j_call v_call cdr3_aa cdr3_nt
NA NA TRBJ2-3 TRBV27 CASSVREGDTQYF TGTGCCAGCAGTGTCCGAGAGGGGGATACGCAGTATTTT
NA NA TRBJ1-1 TRBV29-1 CTTGIDNTEAFF TGCACAACAGGGATCGATAACACTGAAGCTTTCTTT
NA once TRBJ1-2 TRBV2 CASSESPGVGYTF TGTGCCAGCAGTGAATCGCCAGGGGTTGGCTACACCTTC
NA few TRBJ1-1 TRBV7-2 CASSLAQFAEAFF TGTGCCAGCAGCTTAGCACAGTTTGCTGAAGCTTTCTTT
NA few TRBJ2-5 TRBV7-6 CASSSGPRAETQYF TGTGCCAGCAGCTCCGGCCCACGAGCAGAGACCCAGTACTTC
NA NA TRBJ1-5 TRBV9 CASSVHLEGTQHF TGTGCCAGCAGCGTACACTTAGAGGGTACCCAGCATTTT
NA NA TRBJ1-1 TRBV12-3/TRBV12-4 CASSLTTNTEAFF TGTGCCAGCAGTTTAACGACTAACACTGAAGCTTTCTTT
TRBD1 few TRBJ2-7 TRBV7-9 CASSLEGQVTYEQYF TGTGCCAGCAGCTTAGAGGGACAGGTTACCTACGAGCAGTACTTC
TRBD1 few TRBJ1-3 TRBV5-1 CASSASGTGANTIYF TGCGCCAGCAGCGCGAGCGGGACAGGGGCAAACACCATATATTTT
TRBD2 few TRBJ2-4 TRBV20-1 CSAVPWSGKHHIQYF TGCAGTGCTGTCCCCTGGAGCGGGAAGCATCACATTCAGTACTTC
NA NA TRBJ2-3 TRBV3-1 CASSPHVGDTVFAQYF TGTGCCAGCAGCCCTCACGTCGGGGACACCGTATTCGCGCAGTATTTT
TRBD1 NA TRBJ2-3 TRBV6-5 CASSYNFWPGGAGTADTQYF TGTGCCAGCAGTTACAATTTTTGGCCAGGGGGCGCAGGAACAGCAGATACGCAGTATTTT
TRBD2 few TRBJ2-3 TRBV20-1 CSAPLNGGVPDTQYF TGCAGTGCTCCTCTTAACGGGGGGGTCCCGGATACGCAGTATTTT
TRBD1 few TRBJ2-7 TRBV5-1 CASSLGDRGISYEQYF TGCGCCAGCAGCTTGGGCGACAGGGGGATCTCCTACGAGCAGTACTTC
NA NA TRBJ2-3 TRBV7-6 CASSLEGRTDPQYF TGTGCCAGCAGCTTAGAGGGCCGCACAGATCCGCAGTATTTT
TRBD1 few TRBJ1-4 TRBV6-5 CASRYGTGGSEKLFF TGTGCCAGCAGATACGGGACAGGGGGAAGTGAAAAACTGTTTTTT
TRBD2 few TRBJ2-1 TRBV3-1 CASSYTGTSVGNEQFF TGTGCCAGCAGTTATACCGGGACTAGCGTCGGCAATGAGCAGTTCTTC
NA few TRBJ2-3 TRBV11-3 CASSLGYRYSGLSADTQYF TGTGCCAGCAGCTTAGGGTACCGTTACAGCGGATTGAGTGCAGATACGCAGTATTTT
NA NA TRBJ2-1 TRBV4-3 CASSQDPLRRGEQFF TGCGCCAGCAGCCAAGATCCTCTCCGACGCGGGGAGCAGTTCTTC
TRBD2 few TRBJ2-7 TRBV7-2 CASSPSGTSAYEQYF TGTGCCAGCAGCCCCTCCGGGACTAGCGCTTACGAGCAGTACTTC
TRBD1 NA TRBJ1-2 TRBV5-4 CASSLRDRADGYTF TGTGCCAGCAGCTTAAGGGACAGGGCGGATGGCTACACCTTC
NA few TRBJ2-5 TRBV24-1 CATSRQGYQETQYF TGTGCCACCAGTCGGCAGGGCTACCAAGAGACCCAGTACTTC
TRBD1 few TRBJ2-5 TRBV5-1 CASSQGAQTDTQYF TGCGCCAGCAGCCAGGGGGCTCAGACAGACACCCAGTACTTC
NA few TRBJ2-1 TRBV7-9 CASSLGRGHNEQFF TGTGCCAGCAGCTTGGGGCGGGGGCACAATGAGCAGTTCTTC
NA NA TRBJ2-7 TRBV29-1 CSVEVTRGEQYF TGCAGCGTTGAAGTGACCAGGGGCGAGCAGTACTTC
NA NA TRBJ2-7 TRBV7-9 CASSLVSGDEQYF TGTGCCAGCAGCTTAGTCTCCGGGGACGAGCAGTACTTC
NA NA TRBJ1-2 TRBV5-1 CASSREGNYGYTF TGCGCCAGCAGCCGCGAGGGGAACTATGGCTACACCTTC
NA NA TRBJ2-3 TRBV7-2 CASSPRTVLITDTQYF TGTGCCAGCAGCCCAAGGACCGTCCTAATCACAGATACGCAGTATTTT
TRBD1 NA TRBJ2-5 TRBV7-3 CASSPTGERETQYF TGTGCCAGCAGCCCGACAGGGGAAAGAGAGACCCAGTACTTC
NA NA TRBJ1-5 TRBV20-1 CTARPDSNQPQHF TGCACCGCCCGCCCGGATAGCAATCAGCCCCAGCATTTT
NA few TRBJ1-4 TRBV6-5 CASSWTSTEKLFF TGTGCCAGCAGTTGGACTAGTACCGAAAAACTGTTTTTT
TRBD1 NA TRBJ2-7 TRBV29-1 CSVRTGAYEQYF TGCAGCGTTCGGACAGGAGCCTACGAGCAGTACTTC
NA NA TRBJ1-5 TRBV24-1 CATSVFGNQPQHF TGTGCCACCAGTGTGTTCGGAAATCAGCCCCAGCATTTT
NA NA TRBJ2-2 TRBV24-1 CATSDSIRTGELFF TGTGCCACCAGTGATTCCATTAGGACCGGGGAGCTGTTTTTT
NA NA TRBJ1-2 TRBV30 CAWSLNFNYGYTF TGTGCCTGGAGCCTAAACTTTAACTATGGCTACACCTTC
NA many TRBJ2-7 TRBV7-2 CASSLAAGTYEQYF TGTGCCAGCAGCTTAGCGGCGGGGACATACGAGCAGTACTTC
NA few TRBJ1-1 TRBV7-9 CASSFYEEELNTEAFF TGTGCCAGCAGCTTTTATGAGGAGGAGTTGAACACTGAAGCTTTCTTT
NA NA TRBJ2-1 TRBV7-9 CASSLAEGREQFF TGTGCCAGCAGCTTAGCTGAGGGCCGTGAGCAGTTCTTC
NA NA TRBJ2-5 TRBV12-3/TRBV12-4 CASSLDGTTGETQYF TGTGCCAGCAGTTTAGACGGCACTACGGGGGAGACCCAGTACTTC
NA NA TRBJ2-7 TRBV7-9 CAIGEGIYEQYF TGTGCCATCGGCGAGGGTATCTACGAGCAGTACTTC
NA few TRBJ2-1 TRBV7-3 CASSLAISSYNEQFF TGTGCCAGCAGTTTAGCGATTAGCTCCTACAATGAGCAGTTCTTC
TRBD2 once TRBJ2-2 TRBV2 CASSEEGREDTGELFF TGTGCCAGCAGTGAAGAGGGGCGGGAGGACACCGGGGAGCTGTTTTTT
TRBD1 few TRBJ2-2 TRBV24-1 CATSDPGGTGELFF TGTGCCACCAGTGATCCAGGGGGCACCGGGGAGCTGTTTTTT
TRBD2 NA TRBJ2-5 TRBV6-5 CASRGLAGGPGSRQTQYF TGTGCCAGCAGAGGACTAGCGGGAGGGCCTGGTAGTCGACAGACCCAGTACTTC
TRBD2 NA TRBJ2-5 TRBV20-1 CSATTSGRAAQYF TGCAGTGCTACGACTAGCGGGAGGGCCGCCCAGTACTTC
TRBD1 NA TRBJ1-2 TRBV6-1 CASSPRTGNGYTF TGTGCCAGCAGTCCCCGGACAGGGAACGGCTACACCTTC
TRBD2 few TRBJ2-7 TRBV5-6 CASSSERGTYEQYF TGTGCCAGCAGCTCGGAGCGGGGGACTTACGAGCAGTACTTC
NA few TRBJ1-5 TRBV6-2/TRBV6-3 CASSSHWLRQPQHF TGTGCCAGCAGTAGCCATTGGCTACGTCAGCCCCAGCATTTT
NA NA TRBJ2-3 TRBV5-1 CASSRSPLNRVGGSDTQYF TGCGCCAGCAGCAGATCCCCCCTCAACAGGGTGGGGGGTTCAGATACGCAGTATTTT
TRBD2 NA TRBJ2-1 TRBV2 CASSRTSGRFDEQFF TGTGCCAGCAGCAGGACTAGCGGGAGGTTCGATGAGCAGTTCTTC
TRBD1 NA TRBJ2-5 TRBV15 CATSRLPTGGTETLYF TGTGCCACCAGCAGACTCCCGACAGGGGGCACAGAGACCCTGTACTTC
TRBD2 NA TRBJ2-3 TRBV7-2 CASSARRGAGADTQYF TGTGCCAGCAGCGCACGGCGGGGAGCGGGAGCAGATACGCAGTATTTT
NA few TRBJ2-3 TRBV20-1 CSATAVVEETQYF TGCAGTGCTACGGCCGTTGTCGAGGAAACGCAGTATTTT
TRBD2 few TRBJ2-5 TRBV5-1 CASSPGLAGGGSQETQYF TGCGCCAGCAGCCCCGGACTAGCGGGGGGTGGTAGCCAAGAGACCCAGTACTTC
TRBD1 few TRBJ1-1 TRBV9 CASSVQDRGGTEAFF TGTGCCAGCAGCGTGCAGGACAGGGGCGGGACTGAAGCTTTCTTT
NA few TRBJ2-7 TRBV20-1 CSARLARNYEQYF TGCAGTGCTAGACTAGCGAGAAACTACGAGCAGTACTTC